This T cell receptor (beta chain) emerged from a study of T cell changes during pregnancy in multiple sclerosis. CDR1 LNHNV and CDR2 YYDKDF come from the germline V gene (reference sequence). The CDR3 consists of 14 residues. V was trimmed by 1 base and J by 2 bases, leaving 8 bases between them. Here immunoSEQ multiplex PCR was the method, and the copy in TCRdb shows in-frame clones only, minus some. Here the sample spans under 100,000 clones, about 95% being singletons. This receptor was taken from a female donor with multiple sclerosis, enrolled in a pregnancy study. The sample in question was peripheral blood, obtained in the second trimester of pregnancy. This sequence joins TRBV15 and TRBJ1-2; the D is unclear. CDR3 in amino acids: CATSRGSGNYGYTF. In DNA form, the CDR3 reads TGTGCCACCAGCAGAGGTTCGGGGAACTATGGCTACACCTTC.